The present entry profiles one T cell receptor (beta chain) with its context. Its antigen is as yet unknown. MiXCR, run by TCRdb on the RT-PCR reads, gives a single entry per CDR3 protein. The sample records 150,000 or so distinct CDR3 sequences, about 11% being singletons. The V end lost 5 bases, the J end lost 2 bases, and 13 bases lay between the germline ends. Germline CDR1 reads DFQATT; CDR2 reads SNEGSKA (reference sequence). The CDR3 runs 13 residues. The sample originates from a study of response to subunit inactivated influenza vaccine. Notes on the study in general: Authors suggested each seasonal influenza vaccination recruits few new T cells.

The rearrangement joins TRBV20-1 to TRBJ2-7; D is possibly TRBD1 (5 bases). The sequences come from CD8+ T cells sorted from PBMCs, collected 23 months after vaccination. The TCR originated in a man aged 50-75 years who received an inactivated influenza vaccine. CDR3 nucleotide sequence: TGCAGTGCTTCCCCGACAGACACCTACGAGCAGTACTTC. It translates to CSASPTDTYEQYF.